This T cell receptor (beta chain) was obtained from a study of cytomegalovirus exposure and HLA in healthy donors. PCR amplification relied on 60 Vbeta primers (plus 13 Jbeta primers). Libraries were prepared by immunoSEQ multiplex PCR; TCRdb keeps only in-frame clonotypes and omits some of them. Of approximately 120,000 clones in the sample, around 81% were seen once. Among the donors, all were healthy bone marrow donors. The V gene's germline CDR1 is SGHAT and CDR2 FQNNGV. V gave up 2 bases and J gave up 0 bases, with 12 bases separating them. The CDR3 has 16 amino acids. This clonotype was obtained from a woman in her 30s in good health and CMV-seronegative. The rearrangement uses TRBV11-2 and TRBJ2-3, with D perhaps TRBD2 (5 bases). Sequencing used PBMCs. The CDR3 DNA sequence: TGTGCCAGCAGCTTACTAGGGCCTAGCAGCACAGATACGCAGTATTTT. Translating gives CASSLLGPSSTDTQYF.